The source of this TCR beta chain is a study of blood T cell repertoires in COVID-19 (TCRdb year 2020). With respect to the entire study: The collaborator samples originated in the United States, Italy and Spain and spanned the acute and convalescent phases of COVID-19. The samples were drawn from two sources: the first 160 participants of the ongoing ImmuneRACE study, and 1,000 to 1,500 subjects contributed by 6 global collaborators. Subjects who had been exposed to COVID-19, were actively infected with it, or had recovered from it provided the deeply sampled blood TCRbeta repertoires that made up the dataset. The prospective study material was composed of cDNA or gDNA derived from T cells, B-cell-depleted T cells, or PBMCs. Sample metadata almost always included a de-identified subject ID, COVID-19 status, age in years and sex. The repertoires were made available in a free public database intended to serve as a resource for research on the immune response to SARS-CoV-2. HLA class I and class II types, where available, came from metadata supplied by the sample provider rather than from assay-based typing. Results the study describes overall, beyond this receptor: How much clinical and demographic metadata was included differed by source and by participant, and the metadata was provided uncurated.

This clone was picked up one time. Its antigen is not yet known. No per-base quality is available; no much larger clone lies one base away. The immunoSEQ Assay, a bias-controlled multiplex PCR, was used to amplify TCRbeta CDR3 regions from genomic DNA. Under the source paper's analysis protocol: The number of nucleated cells in each sample was estimated from the amplification of reference gene primers within the assay. To quantify the absolute abundance of each unique TCRbeta CDR3 rearrangement, sequence reads were collapsed and filtered. For each sample, productive Simpson clonality was calculated by taking the square root of Simpson's diversity index across productive rearrangements. TCRdb carries this immuneACCESS record with in-frame sequences only. Its versions omit some clonotypes, under half of them owing to an unresolved V gene in the studies checked, with the rest unexplained. V and J calls and clone size follow that table, whereas D and trimming were derived from the DNA. For this sample the table gives a few hundred thousand clones, of which more than 75% were detected only once. Approximately 6.2% of the sample goes to the ten largest clones.

A second Seattle source provided samples from volunteer blood donors who had recovered from COVID-19. The collaborating institutions used their own protocols to collect whole blood in K2EDTA tubes. For TCRbeta analysis, collaborator samples were shipped as frozen whole blood, as isolated PBMCs, or as DNA extracted from either sample type. V is shortened by 1 base, J by 5 bases, and the region joining them spans 15 bases. The germline V gene (reference sequence) supplies CDR1 SGHKS and CDR2 YYEKEE. The CDR3, from cysteine to phenylalanine, totals 15 residues. The CDR3 DNA has 45 bases and is translated from base 1.

Material: peripheral blood. The clonotype comes from a man in his fifties or sixties who had recovered from COVID-19. Recombination connected TRBV5-5 to TRBJ1-1; TRBD1 is possibly the D segment (5 matching bases). Read as DNA, the sequence is TGTGCCAGCAGCTTGTTTCAGGGTTTGGGGACTGAAGCTTTCTTT. It specifies CASSLFQGLGTEAFF. The full variable domain, completed from the reference TRBV5-5 and TRBJ1-1 proteins outside the CDR3, reads DAGVTQSPTHLIKTRGQQVTLRCSPISGHKSVSWYQQVLGQGPQFIFQYYEKEERGRGNFPDRFSARQFPNYSSELNVNALLLGDSALYLCASSLFQGLGTEAFFGQGTRLTVV.